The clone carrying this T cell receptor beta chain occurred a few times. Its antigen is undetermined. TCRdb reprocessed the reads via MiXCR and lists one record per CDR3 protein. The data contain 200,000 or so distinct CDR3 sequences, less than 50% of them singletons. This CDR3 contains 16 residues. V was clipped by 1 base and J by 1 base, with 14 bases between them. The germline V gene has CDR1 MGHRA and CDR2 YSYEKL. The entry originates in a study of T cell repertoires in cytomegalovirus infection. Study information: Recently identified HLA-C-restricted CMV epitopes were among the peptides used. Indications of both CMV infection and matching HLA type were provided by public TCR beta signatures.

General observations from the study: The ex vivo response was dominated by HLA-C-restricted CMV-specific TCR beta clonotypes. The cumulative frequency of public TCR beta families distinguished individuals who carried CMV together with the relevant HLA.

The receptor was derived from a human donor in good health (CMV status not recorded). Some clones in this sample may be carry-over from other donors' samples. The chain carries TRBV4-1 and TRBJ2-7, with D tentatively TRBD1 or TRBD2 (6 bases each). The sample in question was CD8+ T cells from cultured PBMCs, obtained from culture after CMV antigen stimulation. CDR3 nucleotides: TGCGCCAGCAGCCAAGTACCGCGGGACACTTCCTACGAGCAGTACTTC. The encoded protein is CASSQVPRDTSYEQYF.